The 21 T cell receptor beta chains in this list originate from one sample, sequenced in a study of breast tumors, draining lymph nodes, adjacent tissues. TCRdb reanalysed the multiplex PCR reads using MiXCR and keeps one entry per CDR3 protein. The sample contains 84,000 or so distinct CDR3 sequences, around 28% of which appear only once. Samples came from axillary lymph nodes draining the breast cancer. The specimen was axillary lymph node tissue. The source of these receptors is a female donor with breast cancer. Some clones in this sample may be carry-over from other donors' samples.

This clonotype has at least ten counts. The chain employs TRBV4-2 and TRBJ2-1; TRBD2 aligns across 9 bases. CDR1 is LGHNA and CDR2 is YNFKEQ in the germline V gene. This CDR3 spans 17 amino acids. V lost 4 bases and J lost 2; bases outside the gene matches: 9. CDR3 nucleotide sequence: TGTGCCAGCAGCCCTCGGGGTAGCGGGAGTACCTACAATGAGCAGTTCTTC. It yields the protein CASSPRGSGSTYNEQFF.

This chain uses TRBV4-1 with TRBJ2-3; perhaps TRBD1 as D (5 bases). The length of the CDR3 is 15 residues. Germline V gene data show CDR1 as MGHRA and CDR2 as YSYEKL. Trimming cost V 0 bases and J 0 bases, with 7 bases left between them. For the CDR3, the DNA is TGCGCCAGCAGCCAAGATCAGGGAAGCACAGATACGCAGTATTTT. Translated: CASSQDQGSTDTQYF.

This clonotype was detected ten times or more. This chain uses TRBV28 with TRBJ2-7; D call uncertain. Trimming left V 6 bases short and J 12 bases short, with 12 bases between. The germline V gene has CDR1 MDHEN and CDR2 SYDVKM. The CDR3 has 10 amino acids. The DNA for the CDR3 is TGTGCCAGCAGCCGCACCGTCTTGTACTTC. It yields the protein CASSRTVLYF.

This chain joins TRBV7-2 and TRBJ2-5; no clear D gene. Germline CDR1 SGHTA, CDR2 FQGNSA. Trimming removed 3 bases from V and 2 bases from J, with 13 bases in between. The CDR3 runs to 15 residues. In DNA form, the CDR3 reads TGTGCCAGCAGCTTGGGCCCCTCGTGGCAAGAGACCCAGTACTTC. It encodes CASSLGPSWQETQYF.

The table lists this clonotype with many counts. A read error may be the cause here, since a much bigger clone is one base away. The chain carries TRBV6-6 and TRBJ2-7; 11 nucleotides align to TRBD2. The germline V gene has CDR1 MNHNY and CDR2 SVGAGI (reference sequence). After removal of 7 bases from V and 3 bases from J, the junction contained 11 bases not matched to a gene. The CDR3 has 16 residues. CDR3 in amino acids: CASMRLAGGLFYEQYF. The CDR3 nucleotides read TGTGCCAGCATGCGGCTAGCGGGAGGATTATTCTACGAGCAGTACTTC.

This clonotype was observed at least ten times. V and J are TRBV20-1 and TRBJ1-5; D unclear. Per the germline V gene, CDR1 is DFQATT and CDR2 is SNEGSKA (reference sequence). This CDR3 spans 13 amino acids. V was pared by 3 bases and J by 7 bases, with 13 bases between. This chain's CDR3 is CSARSGSGQPQHF. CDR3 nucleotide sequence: TGCAGTGCTAGGTCTGGTTCGGGGCAGCCCCAGCATTTT.

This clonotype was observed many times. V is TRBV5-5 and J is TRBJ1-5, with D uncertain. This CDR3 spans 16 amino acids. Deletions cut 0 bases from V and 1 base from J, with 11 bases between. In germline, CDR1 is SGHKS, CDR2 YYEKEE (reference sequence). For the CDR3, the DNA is TGTGCCAGCAGCTTGGATTGGGTGGCGAGCAATCAGCCCCAGCATTTT. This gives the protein CASSLDWVASNQPQHF.

This chain's CDR3 is CAISYSTIRAYNEQFF. CDR3 nucleotide sequence: TGTGCCATCAGTTACTCCACTATTCGAGCCTACAATGAGCAGTTCTTC. The chain carries TRBV10-3 and TRBJ2-1, with D unresolved. This CDR3 has 16 amino acids. The germline V gene encodes CDR1 ENHRY and CDR2 SYGVKD. Deletions cut 5 bases from V and 2 bases from J, with 16 bases between.

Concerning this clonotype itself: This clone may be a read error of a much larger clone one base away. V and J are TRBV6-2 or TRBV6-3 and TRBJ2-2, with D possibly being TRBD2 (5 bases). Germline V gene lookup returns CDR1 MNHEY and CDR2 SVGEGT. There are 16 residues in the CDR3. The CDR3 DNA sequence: TGTGCCAGCACCAACAACGGGAATTTCAGCACCGGGGAGCTGCTTTTT. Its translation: CASTNNGNFSTGELLF.

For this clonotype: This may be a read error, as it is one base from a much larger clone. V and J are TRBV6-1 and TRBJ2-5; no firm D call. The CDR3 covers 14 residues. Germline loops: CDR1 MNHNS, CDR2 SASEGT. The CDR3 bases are TGTGCCAGCAGTATGGGTCAGAACCAAGAGACCCAGTGCTTC. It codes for CASSMGQNQETQCF.

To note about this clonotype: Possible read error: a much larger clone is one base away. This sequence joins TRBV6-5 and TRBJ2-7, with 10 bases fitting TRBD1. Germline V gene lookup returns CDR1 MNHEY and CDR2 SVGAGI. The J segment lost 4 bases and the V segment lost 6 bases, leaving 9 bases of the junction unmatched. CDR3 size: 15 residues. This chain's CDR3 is CASSLQTGGLYEQYF. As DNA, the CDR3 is TGTGCCAGCAGCCTACAGACAGGGGGCCTATACGAGCAGTACTTC.

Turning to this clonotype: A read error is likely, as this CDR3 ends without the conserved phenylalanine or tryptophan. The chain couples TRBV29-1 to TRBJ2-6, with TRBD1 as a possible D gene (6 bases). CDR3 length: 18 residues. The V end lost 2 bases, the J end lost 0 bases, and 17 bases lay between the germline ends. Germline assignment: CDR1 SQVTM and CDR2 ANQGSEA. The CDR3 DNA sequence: TGCAGCGTTGAATTGCGCGACAGGAAACACTCTGGGGCCAACGTCCTGACTGTC. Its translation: CSVELRDRKHSGANVLTV.

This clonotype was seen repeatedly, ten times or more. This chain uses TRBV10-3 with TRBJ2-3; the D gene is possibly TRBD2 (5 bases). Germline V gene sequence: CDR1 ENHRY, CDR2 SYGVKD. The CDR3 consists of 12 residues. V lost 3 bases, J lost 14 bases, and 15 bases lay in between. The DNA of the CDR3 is TGTGCCATCAGTGAAAAGCGGCCCCCGAGGTATTTT. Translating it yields CAISEKRPPRYF.

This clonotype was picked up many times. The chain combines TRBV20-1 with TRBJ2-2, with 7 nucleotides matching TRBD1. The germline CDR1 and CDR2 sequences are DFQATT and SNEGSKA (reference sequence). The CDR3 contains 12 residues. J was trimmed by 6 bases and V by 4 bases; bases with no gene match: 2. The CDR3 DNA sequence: TGCAGTGCTACCCAGGGGGCCGGGGAGCTGTTTTTT. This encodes CSATQGAGELFF.

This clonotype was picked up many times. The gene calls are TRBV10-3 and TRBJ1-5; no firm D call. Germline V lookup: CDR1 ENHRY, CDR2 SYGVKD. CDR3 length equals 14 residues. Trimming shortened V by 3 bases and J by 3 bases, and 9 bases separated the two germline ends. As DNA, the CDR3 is TGTGCCATCAGTGATCCGACCCTCAATCAGCCCCAGCATTTT. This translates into CAISDPTLNQPQHF.

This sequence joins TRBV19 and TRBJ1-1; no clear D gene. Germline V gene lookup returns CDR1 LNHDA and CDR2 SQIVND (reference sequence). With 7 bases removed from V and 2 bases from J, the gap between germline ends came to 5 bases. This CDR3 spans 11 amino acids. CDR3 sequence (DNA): TGTGCCAGTACAAGCAACACTGAAGCTTTCTTT. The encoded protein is CASTSNTEAFF.

CDR3 sequence: CSGQDNEQFF. In DNA, the CDR3 is TGCAGCGGCCAAGACAATGAGCAGTTCTTC. This chain connects TRBV29-1 to TRBJ2-1; no firm D call. The V gene lost 7 bases and the J gene lost 5 bases, with 6 bases spanning the gap. The CDR3 runs 10 residues. From germline, CDR1 is SQVTM and CDR2 ANQGSEA.

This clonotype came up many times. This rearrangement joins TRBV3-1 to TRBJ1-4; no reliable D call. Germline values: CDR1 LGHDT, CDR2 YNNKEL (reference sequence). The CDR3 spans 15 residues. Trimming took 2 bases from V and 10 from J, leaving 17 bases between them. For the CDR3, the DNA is TGTGCCAGCAGCCAAACCACCGGGAACCGAGCAAAACTGTTTTTT. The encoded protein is CASSQTTGNRAKLFF.

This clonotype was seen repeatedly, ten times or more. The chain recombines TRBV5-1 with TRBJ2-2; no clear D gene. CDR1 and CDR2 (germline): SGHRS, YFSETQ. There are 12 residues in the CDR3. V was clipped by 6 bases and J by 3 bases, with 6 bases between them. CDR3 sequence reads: CASTEYTGELFF. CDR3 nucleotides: TGCGCCAGCACAGAATACACCGGGGAGCTGTTTTTT.

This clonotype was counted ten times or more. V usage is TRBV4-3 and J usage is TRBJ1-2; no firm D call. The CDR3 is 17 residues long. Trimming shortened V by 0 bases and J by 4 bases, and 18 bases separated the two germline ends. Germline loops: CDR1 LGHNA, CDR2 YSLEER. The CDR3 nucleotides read TGCGCCAGCAGCCAAGACCTGAATGGGTTAAAATTCTATGGCTACACCTTC. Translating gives CASSQDLNGLKFYGYTF.

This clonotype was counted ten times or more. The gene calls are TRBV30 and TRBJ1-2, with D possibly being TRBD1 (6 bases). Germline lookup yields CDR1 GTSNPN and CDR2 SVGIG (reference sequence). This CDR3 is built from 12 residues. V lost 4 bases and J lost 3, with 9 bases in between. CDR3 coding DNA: TGTGCCTGGACAGGGGAGGACTATGGCTACACCTTC. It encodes CAWTGEDYGYTF.